Below, 28 T cell receptor beta chains from the same sample are listed, as sequenced in a study of memory CD4+ T cells and cytomegalovirus serostatus. The repertoire was sequenced with immunoSEQ multiplex PCR; TCRdb's copy has only in-frame clones and lacks some. In the table there are about 64,000 clones, over 60% of which are singletons. Single viable CD3+CD4+CD8-CD45RO+ cells were sorted as the memory CD4+ T cells. The specimen was memory CD4+ T cells from blood. These receptors were collected from an adult in good health and CMV-seronegative.

The chain has TRBV10-3 and TRBJ1-4; the match to TRBD1 covers 7 bases. CDR3 size: 15 residues. The germline V gene encodes CDR1 ENHRY and CDR2 SYGVKD. V shed 5 bases, J shed 7 bases, and the junction held 10 bases outside the gene matches. DNA for the CDR3: TGTGCCATCAGTTCAGACAGGGTCGCAACTGAAAAACTGTTTTTT. It yields the protein CAISSDRVATEKLFF.

CDR3 DNA: TGTGCCAGCAGGGTAACTAGCAATGCCGATGGAGATACGCAGTATTTT. It yields the protein CASRVTSNADGDTQYF. This chain uses TRBV7-9 with TRBJ2-3; D is possibly TRBD2 (6 bases). This CDR3 is built from 16 residues. Between the trimmed V and J ends, which lost 6 bases and 5 bases, there was a span of 21 bases. Germline V gene data show CDR1 as SEHNR and CDR2 as FQNEAQ (reference sequence).

This chain joins TRBV6-6 and TRBJ1-6; TRBD1 matches 7 bases. The CDR3 consists of 14 residues. Germline loops: CDR1 MNHNY, CDR2 SVGAGI (reference sequence). With V trimmed by 7 bases and J by 4 bases, 4 bases remained unmatched. As DNA, the CDR3 is TGTGCCAGCAAGGTACAGGGGTATAATTCACCCCTCCACTTT. This gives the protein CASKVQGYNSPLHF.

The V gene is TRBV5-1, the J gene TRBJ2-7, with D maybe TRBD1 (5 bases). The CDR3 length is 15 residues. The V end was cut by 4 bases, the J end by 3 bases, with 17 bases between. The germline V gene has CDR1 SGHRS and CDR2 YFSETQ. Here the CDR3 DNA reads TGCGCCAGCAGCCCCACGGCGACAGACAACTACGAGCAGTACTTC. Its translation: CASSPTATDNYEQYF.

The chain is built from TRBV5-6 and TRBJ1-1; TRBD1 might be the D (5 bases). V lost 3 bases and J 7 bases, leaving 16 bases between the germline ends. In germline, CDR1 is SGHDT, CDR2 YYEEEE. This CDR3 spans 14 amino acids. The chain's CDR3 is CASSSRQGMGEAFF. The CDR3 DNA reads TGTGCCAGCAGCTCTAGGCAGGGTATGGGTGAAGCTTTCTTT.

V is TRBV30 and J is TRBJ1-2; D not resolved. The CDR3 loop spans 11 amino acids. Germline values: CDR1 GTSNPN, CDR2 SVGIG (reference sequence). Trimming left V 5 bases short and J 4 bases short, with 8 bases between. CDR3 bases: TGTGCCTGGTGGTTCGGCTATGGCTACACCTTC. Protein sequence: CAWWFGYGYTF.

V is TRBV7-9 and J is TRBJ2-5; D is perhaps TRBD2 (5 bases). The V gene lost 4 bases and the J gene lost 3 bases, with 15 bases spanning the gap. The CDR3 extends over 15 amino acids. Germline V gives CDR1 SEHNR, CDR2 FQNEAQ (reference sequence). This CDR3 is CASSSRGLLKETQYF. The CDR3 DNA follows: TGTGCCAGCAGCTCCCGCGGACTCCTGAAAGAGACCCAGTACTTC.

The V and J genes are TRBV4-2 and TRBJ2-7; D remains ambiguous. CDR3 length equals 14 residues. CDR1 is LGHNA, CDR2 YNFKEQ, per germline. Trimming took 0 bases from V and 0 from J, leaving 6 bases between them. The CDR3 protein is CASSQERVSYEQYF. The CDR3 DNA sequence: TGTGCCAGCAGCCAAGAACGGGTCTCCTACGAGCAGTACTTC.

The chain employs TRBV6-1 and TRBJ1-4; 12 positions agree with TRBD1. The V gene end was trimmed by 3 bases and the J gene end by 6 bases; junction bases not matched to a gene: 8. The CDR3 spans 17 residues. CDR1 is MNHNS, CDR2 SASEGT, per germline. The CDR3 bases are TGTGCCAGCAGTGATAGACTGGGACAGGGGGCCTATGAAAAACTGTTTTTT. It codes for CASSDRLGQGAYEKLFF.

The chain combines TRBV11-2 with TRBJ1-1; D gene uncertain. V was shortened by 3 bases and J by 4 bases, with 3 bases between the two germline ends. Germline CDR1 SGHAT, CDR2 FQNNGV. The CDR3 runs to 11 residues. CDR3 amino acids: CASSFSTEAFF. CDR3 DNA sequence: TGTGCCAGCAGCTTTAGCACTGAAGCTTTCTTT.

The chain employs TRBV5-5 and TRBJ2-5; D might be TRBD1 (5 bases). CDR3 length: 15 amino acids. Germline assignment: CDR1 SGHKS and CDR2 YYEKEE (reference sequence). The ends were cut back, 3 bases at V and 0 bases at J, with 12 bases in the middle. CDR3 bases: TGTGCCAGCAGCTCCATTCCAGGGTACCAAGAGACCCAGTACTTC. Its protein is CASSSIPGYQETQYF. The variable domain in full, completed from reference TRBV5-5 and TRBJ2-5, reads DAGVTQSPTHLIKTRGQQVTLRCSPISGHKSVSWYQQVLGQGPQFIFQYYEKEERGRGNFPDRFSARQFPNYSSELNVNALLLGDSALYLCASSSIPGYQETQYFGPGTRLLVL.

The CDR3 sequence is CASSEWPANYGYTF. The CDR3 nucleotides read TGCGCCAGCAGTGAGTGGCCAGCTAACTATGGCTACACCTTC. V gene TRBV10-2 combines with J gene TRBJ1-2; D is ambiguous. Germline-derived CDR1 and CDR2 are WSHSY and SAAADI. The germline V and J ends were trimmed by 1 base and 0 bases, with 6 bases remaining between them. The CDR3 spans 14 residues.

For this clone: One junction end does not reproduce the germline sequence, and a read error may be involved. V usage is TRBV5-1 and J usage is TRBJ2-1; 8 bases map to TRBD1. The CDR3 covers 14 residues. Per the germline V gene, CDR1 is SGHRS and CDR2 is YFSETQ. The DNA of the CDR3 is TGCGCCAGCAGCTTTGGGACAGGCTACGATGAGCAGTTCTTC. Amino acid sequence: CASSFGTGYDEQFF.

This chain links TRBV6-6 with TRBJ1-3; D call uncertain. Trimming pared 6 bases from V and 3 bases from J, leaving 9 bases between. The CDR3 covers 13 residues. Per the germline V gene, CDR1 is MNHNY and CDR2 is SVGAGI (reference sequence). The DNA for the CDR3 is TGTGCCAGCAGCCGGGGTTTTGGAAACACCATATATTTT. This codes for CASSRGFGNTIYF.

This clone appeared a few times. The chain couples TRBV7-9 to TRBJ2-7; D assignment may be TRBD1 or TRBD2 (5 bases each). The V and J ends lost 4 bases and 6 bases respectively, with 19 bases between them. The CDR3 covers 15 residues. Germline V gene data show CDR1 as SEHNR and CDR2 as FQNEAQ (reference sequence). The CDR3 spells CASSSYRGTPSEQYF. In DNA form, the CDR3 reads TGTGCCAGCAGCTCCTACCGGGGCACGCCAAGCGAGCAGTACTTC.

The V gene is TRBV7-3, the J gene TRBJ2-2; TRBD2 is a possible D gene (5 bases). V was clipped by 3 bases and J by 5 bases, with 19 bases between them. The germline CDR1 and CDR2 sequences are SGHTA and FQGTGA. The CDR3 consists of 17 residues. This CDR3 reads CASSFTQLGPRTGELFF. The CDR3 DNA reads as TGTGCCAGCAGCTTTACCCAACTAGGGCCAAGGACCGGGGAGCTGTTTTTT.

This sequence joins TRBV6-5 and TRBJ1-1; D uncertain. V shed 2 bases and J shed 1 base, with 5 bases lying between them. Germline lookup yields CDR1 MNHEY and CDR2 SVGAGI. This CDR3 region has 13 residues. CDR3 DNA: TGTGCCAGCAGTTACGACCGGAACACTGAAGCTTTCTTT. This gives the protein CASSYDRNTEAFF.

This clone showed up just once. The rearrangement links TRBV28 to TRBJ1-2; D is possibly TRBD1 (6 bases). This CDR3 is 14 amino acids long. CDR1 and CDR2 (germline): MDHEN, SYDVKM. Trimming removed 8 bases from V and 4 bases from J, with 17 bases in between. The CDR3 nucleotides are TGTGCCAGCTTGAGCGGGGGCCAGCGCTATGGCTACACCTTC. This encodes CASLSGGQRYGYTF.

The chain joins TRBV5-6 to TRBJ2-7; D perhaps matches TRBD2 (5 bases). The CDR3 contains 15 residues. Germline CDR1 SGHDT, CDR2 YYEEEE. Trimming pared 5 bases from V and 0 bases from J, leaving 15 bases between. Written as DNA, the CDR3 is TGTGCCAGCAGGGGCCGGGGATGGGACTCCTACGAGCAGTACTTC. It encodes CASRGRGWDSYEQYF.

The chain recombines TRBV19 with TRBJ1-2, with TRBD1 matching over 8 bases. The CDR3 sequence is 15 residues long. With 5 bases clipped from V and 0 bases from J, the junction kept 5 bases outside the gene matches. Germline V gene lookup returns CDR1 LNHDA and CDR2 SQIVND (reference sequence). CDR3 sequence reads: CASSLPTGANYGYTF. CDR3 DNA: TGTGCCAGTAGTTTACCGACAGGGGCTAACTATGGCTACACCTTC.

This chain joins TRBV2 and TRBJ2-3, with TRBD2 as a possible D gene (5 bases). The V gene lost 7 bases and the J gene lost 0 bases, with 11 bases spanning the gap. Germline V gene lookup returns CDR1 SNHLY and CDR2 FYNNEI. The CDR3 sequence is 14 residues long. The CDR3 DNA reads as TGTGCCAGCATGAGGGAGACCAGCACAGATACGCAGTATTTT. This codes for CASMRETSTDTQYF. Based on the CDR3 plus reference TRBV2 and TRBJ2-3, the full variable domain is EPEVTQTPSHQVTQMGQEVILRCVPISNHLYFYWYRQILGQKVEFLVSFYNNEISEKSEIFDDQFSVERPDGSNFTLKIRSTKLEDSAMYFCASMRETSTDTQYFGPGTRLTVL.

V and J are TRBV6-5 and TRBJ2-5; a possible D gene is TRBD1 (6 bases). V gave up 0 bases and J gave up 4 bases, with 9 bases separating them. CDR1 is MNHEY and CDR2 is SVGAGI in the germline V gene. This CDR3 is built from 14 residues. CDR3 in amino acids: CASSYSTGGETQYF. As DNA, the CDR3 is TGTGCCAGCAGTTACTCGACAGGCGGAGAGACCCAGTACTTC.

V is TRBV28 and J is TRBJ2-1; TRBD2 aligns across 12 bases. V was clipped by 4 bases and J by 7 bases; unmatched bases: 14. The CDR3 extends over 18 amino acids. Germline V lookup: CDR1 MDHEN, CDR2 SYDVKM. The CDR3 DNA sequence: TGTGCCAGCAGTTGGACTAGCGGGATAGGGGCTACGTGGAATGAGCAGTTCTTC. Amino acids: CASSWTSGIGATWNEQFF.

A few counts support this clone. The chain employs TRBV28 and TRBJ1-2; D gene unclear. The CDR3 sequence is 12 residues long. In germline, CDR1 is MDHEN, CDR2 SYDVKM. V was pared by 6 bases and J by 8 bases, with 13 bases between. CDR3 sequence reads: CASSLGVWGYTF. The CDR3 region has the DNA TGTGCCAGCAGCCTCGGAGTCTGGGGCTACACCTTC.

This chain uses TRBV5-1 with TRBJ2-7; TRBD2 aligns across 9 bases. J was trimmed by 2 bases and V by 2 bases; bases with no gene match: 8. The CDR3 runs 16 residues. The germline V gene encodes CDR1 SGHRS and CDR2 YFSETQ. CDR3: CASSFLLAGNTYEQYF. CDR3 in DNA: TGCGCCAGCAGCTTCCTCCTAGCGGGGAACACCTACGAGCAGTACTTC.

CDR3: CASSYRTSGWELFF. The CDR3, as DNA: TGTGCCAGCAGCTACCGGACTAGCGGGTGGGAGCTGTTTTTT. This chain connects TRBV5-6 to TRBJ2-2; 11 bases are shared with TRBD2. V was clipped by 3 bases and J by 9 bases; unmatched bases: 4. This CDR3 has 14 residues. Germline V gene data show CDR1 as SGHDT and CDR2 as YYEEEE.

This clone turned up a few times. The V call is TRBV5-5, the J call TRBJ1-2, with a possible D match to TRBD1 (6 bases). CDR1 is SGHKS and CDR2 is YYEKEE in the germline V gene (reference sequence). CDR3 size: 14 residues. The V gene lost 6 bases and the J gene lost 4 bases, with 16 bases spanning the gap. CDR3 region: CASIPGGGVYGYTF. In nucleotides, the CDR3 is TGTGCCAGCATCCCCGGAGGGGGAGTCTATGGCTACACCTTC. The full variable domain, with the rest looked up from reference TRBV5-5 and TRBJ1-2, is DAGVTQSPTHLIKTRGQQVTLRCSPISGHKSVSWYQQVLGQGPQFIFQYYEKEERGRGNFPDRFSARQFPNYSSELNVNALLLGDSALYLCASIPGGGVYGYTFGSGTRLTVV.

V and J are TRBV11-2 and TRBJ2-5, with a possible D match to TRBD2 (5 bases). Looked up from germline, CDR1 is SGHAT and CDR2 is FQNNGV. V gave up 6 bases and J gave up 0 bases, with 8 bases separating them. This CDR3 comprises 13 residues. CDR3 DNA sequence: TGTGCCAGCAGGTTCGGGAACCAAGAGACCCAGTACTTC. It encodes CASRFGNQETQYF.